The rows below give T cell receptor beta chains drawn from one sample of a study of monozygotic twins with inflammatory bowel disease. TCRdb re-called the 5' RACE reads and catalogs CDR3 proteins one per entry, DNA excluded. Recorded for this sample: around 450,000 distinct CDR3 sequences. Sequencing was performed on blood. The receptors derive from a human donor with ulcerative colitis or Crohn's disease, or a healthy co-twin of an affected twin (not recorded which). CDR3s include the opening cysteine and the closing phenylalanine or tryptophan.

CDR3 protein	V gene	J gene
CAITNMLAGLTDTQYF	TRBV10-3	TRBJ2-3
CSARIYTGAHYEPYF	TRBV20-1	TRBJ2-7
CASSQDYTYEQYF	TRBV4-1	TRBJ2-7
CASGLVTGTVGNTIYF	TRBV12-5	TRBJ1-3
CASSLGAGKTEAFF	TRBV5-1	TRBJ1-1
CSARPGAPYTDTQYF	TRBV29-1	TRBJ2-3
CASSRVVQGNEQFF	TRBV27	TRBJ2-1
CSAIPTDTQYF	TRBV20-1	TRBJ2-3
CASSRGQNEQFF	TRBV18	TRBJ2-1
CASSVNSFGEAFF	TRBV9	TRBJ1-1
CSAAWGLDTQYF	TRBV20-1	TRBJ2-3
CASSTRRGIYNSPLHF	TRBV6-1	TRBJ1-6
CASSFDNYNEQFF	TRBV5-1	TRBJ2-1
CSAREGQGNADTQYF	TRBV20-1	TRBJ2-3
CASSPGQGNPNYGYTF	TRBV6-1	TRBJ1-2
CASRDSRDEKLFF	TRBV12-3/TRBV12-4	TRBJ1-4
CASNLGQGRTYEQYF	TRBV5-1	TRBJ2-7
CASRPGIQETQYF	TRBV12-3/TRBV12-4	TRBJ2-5
CASSPPTGGSLKDTQYF	TRBV18	TRBJ2-3
CASSLATAVANTEAFF	TRBV5-1	TRBJ1-1
CAISESTQRGPTDTQYF	TRBV10-3	TRBJ2-3
CASSLSGLAGETQYF	TRBV11-3	TRBJ2-5
CASSKPTGGYGDTQYF	TRBV6-1	TRBJ2-3
CASSYSGLAGDTDTQYF	TRBV9	TRBJ2-3
CASSLGLGSYEQYF	TRBV7-8	TRBJ2-7
CASSPAAPSTDTQYF	TRBV4-1	TRBJ2-3
CAWALGAGVHEQFF	TRBV30	TRBJ2-1
CASSVTGGGANVLTF	TRBV25-1	TRBJ2-6
CASSQGEGDFSNQPQHF	TRBV4-1	TRBJ1-5
CASSDTGYGYTF	TRBV6-1	TRBJ1-2
CASSQDLAGNQPQHF	TRBV4-3	TRBJ1-5
CASSVAGGGSSYNEQFF	TRBV9	TRBJ2-1
CANKRVGNTEAFF	TRBV12-3/TRBV12-4	TRBJ1-1
CASSHHGTVNTEAFF	TRBV6-1	TRBJ1-1
CASSFPGWDTEAFF	TRBV7-8	TRBJ1-1
CATSRLIAGGSTDTQYF	TRBV15	TRBJ2-3
CASSLAGTGGYNEQFF	TRBV7-9	TRBJ2-1
CASSETGAWGEKLFF	TRBV7-6	TRBJ1-4
CASSDPDRGGKLFF	TRBV6-1	TRBJ1-4
CASWTSLLSDRTLHF	TRBV6-1	TRBJ1-6
CASTGGGYTDTQYF	TRBV7-9	TRBJ2-3
CASSLASGAGYNEQFF	TRBV5-1	TRBJ2-1
CSVIFSRTDTQYF	TRBV29-1	TRBJ2-3
CASSFDGVGTEAFF	TRBV5-1	TRBJ1-1
CATSDPGTGELFF	TRBV24-1	TRBJ2-2
CGSSLGGPLAAEAFF	TRBV7-9	TRBJ1-1
CASSAGAQNTEAFF	TRBV12-3/TRBV12-4	TRBJ1-1